These 16 T cell receptor beta chains originate from one sample sequenced in a study of shared T cell receptors in the human thymus. Assay: immunoSEQ multiplex PCR; the TCRdb copy retains only in-frame clones and omits some. The top ten hold around 0.018% of the sample, which has hundreds of thousands of clones, 85% to 95% seen once. Sequencing was carried out using thymocytes. Receptor source: a human donor.

J is TRBJ2-1 and V is TRBV28, with D unresolved. The V gene lost 8 bases and the J gene lost 0 bases, with 11 bases spanning the gap. From germline, CDR1 is MDHEN and CDR2 SYDVKM. This CDR3 is built from 14 residues. The CDR3 bases are TGTGCCAGCGCTCGGGCGGCCTCCTACAATGAGCAGTTCTTC. Translating it yields CASARAASYNEQFF.

V and J are TRBV7-2 and TRBJ2-1, with 7 bases lining up with TRBD2. In germline, CDR1 is SGHTA, CDR2 FQGNSA. This CDR3 is 18 amino acids long. The V gene end was trimmed by 2 bases and the J gene end by 4 bases; junction bases not matched to a gene: 14. CDR3 amino acids: CASSLPPRDSGPYNEQFF. The DNA of the CDR3 is TGTGCCAGCAGCTTACCCCCCAGAGATAGCGGGCCATACAATGAGCAGTTCTTC.

The chain recombines TRBV4-1 with TRBJ2-7; 11 bases fit TRBD2. This CDR3 contains 15 residues. The trim removed 7 bases at V and 4 bases at J, leaving 9 bases unmatched. Germline V gives CDR1 MGHRA, CDR2 YSYEKL. The CDR3 bases are TGCGCCAGCAAACCGGGGACTAGCGGACCGTACGAGCAGTACTTC. This sequence encodes CASKPGTSGPYEQYF.

This chain joins TRBV12-5 and TRBJ2-1, with a weak D call TRBD2 (6 bases). V was clipped by 3 bases and J by 5 bases, with 38 bases between them. The CDR3 has 23 amino acids. CDR1 is LGHNT and CDR2 is FRNRAP in the germline V gene. CDR3 sequence reads: CASGFGGSKVKIERPPYDNEQFF. DNA of the CDR3: TGTGCTAGTGGTTTTGGAGGGAGTAAGGTGAAAATAGAAAGGCCCCCTTACGACAATGAGCAGTTCTTC.

The rearrangement links TRBV6-1 to TRBJ2-1, with D perhaps matching TRBD1 or TRBD2 (7 bases each). The CDR3 has 19 residues. Trimming pared 3 bases from V and 1 base from J, leaving 22 bases between. The germline CDR1 and CDR2 sequences are MNHNS and SASEGT. The CDR3 DNA follows: TGTGCCAGCAGTGATACTAGCAGGGGGGGTATGGGATCCTACAATGAGCAGTTCTTC. This codes for CASSDTSRGGMGSYNEQFF.

The chain couples TRBV28 to TRBJ2-2; tentative D call: TRBD1 (6 bases). This CDR3 is built from 15 residues. Germline CDR1 and CDR2: MDHEN and SYDVKM. V shed 2 bases and J shed 0 bases, with 7 bases lying between them. This CDR3 reads CASSLKGANTGELFF. DNA of the CDR3: TGTGCCAGCAGTTTAAAGGGGGCGAACACCGGGGAGCTGTTTTTT.

This sequence joins TRBV19 and TRBJ2-5; tentatively, D is TRBD1 (5 bases). Germline assignment: CDR1 LNHDA and CDR2 SQIVND (reference sequence). The CDR3 totals 15 residues. Trimming took off 7 bases at V and 1 base at J, with 16 bases between the two ends. The CDR3 reads CASTPDKSSQETQYF. CDR3 DNA: TGTGCCAGTACCCCGGACAAATCTTCCCAAGAGACCCAGTACTTC.

The CDR3 sequence is CAARRERRQGRPEKLFF. In DNA form, the CDR3 reads TGTGCCGCTCGAAGAGAAAGGCGACAGGGACGGCCGGAAAAACTGTTTTTT. The chain joins TRBV28 to TRBJ1-4; 7 nucleotides agree with TRBD1. The V gene end was trimmed by 11 bases and the J gene end by 8 bases; junction bases not matched to a gene: 23. This CDR3 contains 17 residues. CDR1 MDHEN and CDR2 SYDVKM come from the germline V gene.

V and J are TRBV19 and TRBJ1-2, with 12 bases matching TRBD1. With V trimmed by 4 bases and J by 8 bases, 17 bases remained unmatched. This CDR3 is 18 amino acids long. The germline CDR1 and CDR2 sequences are LNHDA and SQIVND (reference sequence). The CDR3 region has the DNA TGTGCCAGTAGTAAAAACGGGACAGGGGGCAACCCTATTCTCGGCTACACCTTC. Translated: CASSKNGTGGNPILGYTF.

The chain combines TRBV15 with TRBJ2-1; D ambiguous. Germline V gene data show CDR1 as LNHNV and CDR2 as YYDKDF (reference sequence). The length of the CDR3 is 13 residues. V was clipped by 0 bases and J by 6 bases, with 6 bases between them. The CDR3 DNA follows: TGTGCCACCAGCAGAGATCGGGCCAATGAGCAGTTCTTC. Translated: CATSRDRANEQFF.

This chain uses TRBV28 with TRBJ2-7; the D is unclear. The V end lost 6 bases, the J end lost 7 bases, and 28 bases lay between the germline ends. This CDR3 is built from 17 residues. Germline V gene lookup returns CDR1 MDHEN and CDR2 SYDVKM. The CDR3 DNA reads as TGTGCCAGCAGCAATCCCCCTCGCGCGACTGGACGTTCGGAGCAGTACTTC. Residues: CASSNPPRATGRSEQYF.

The V call is TRBV27, the J call TRBJ2-7; 7 bases fit TRBD2. This CDR3 spans 15 amino acids. Germline values: CDR1 MNHEY, CDR2 SMNVEV (reference sequence). V was clipped by 4 bases and J by 4 bases; unmatched bases: 10. The CDR3 is CASSSSGASAYEQYF. CDR3 DNA: TGTGCCAGCAGTTCGAGCGGGGCTAGCGCTTACGAGCAGTACTTC.

The genes are TRBV18 and TRBJ2-7; 8 bases are a match to TRBD1. V shed 4 bases, J shed 4 bases, and the junction held 12 bases outside the gene matches. The CDR3 length is 16 residues. CDR1 is KGHSH and CDR2 is LQKENI in the germline V gene. The CDR3 DNA reads as TGTGCCAGCTCACGTTGGGGTGGCAGGGGGCTATACGAGCAGTACTTC. Translation gives CASSRWGGRGLYEQYF.

The rearrangement joins TRBV28 to TRBJ2-7; 11 bases are a match to TRBD1. There are 16 residues in the CDR3. CDR1 and CDR2 from the germline V gene are MDHEN and SYDVKM. V shed 4 bases, J shed 7 bases, and the junction held 12 bases outside the gene matches. Here the CDR3 DNA reads TGTGCCAGCAGTTCCCCTCCGGGACAGGGGGTGGGTGAGCAGTACTTC. Translated, it gives CASSSPPGQGVGEQYF.

V gene TRBV27 combines with J gene TRBJ2-2; 10 bases agree with TRBD1. This CDR3 has 18 amino acids. Germline loops: CDR1 MNHEY, CDR2 SMNVEV (reference sequence). With 7 bases clipped from V and 0 bases from J, the junction kept 11 bases outside the gene matches. The CDR3 protein is CASIKKFGQGANTGELFF. CDR3 nucleotide sequence: TGTGCCAGCATTAAGAAGTTTGGACAGGGGGCGAACACCGGGGAGCTGTTTTTT.

The chain employs TRBV2 and TRBJ1-1; D uncertain. Germline V gene lookup returns CDR1 SNHLY and CDR2 FYNNEI. Deletions cut 7 bases from V and 1 base from J, with 4 bases between. The CDR3 has 11 residues. Written as DNA, the CDR3 is TGTGCCAGCAACCGGAACACTGAAGCTTTCTTT. Translated: CASNRNTEAFF.